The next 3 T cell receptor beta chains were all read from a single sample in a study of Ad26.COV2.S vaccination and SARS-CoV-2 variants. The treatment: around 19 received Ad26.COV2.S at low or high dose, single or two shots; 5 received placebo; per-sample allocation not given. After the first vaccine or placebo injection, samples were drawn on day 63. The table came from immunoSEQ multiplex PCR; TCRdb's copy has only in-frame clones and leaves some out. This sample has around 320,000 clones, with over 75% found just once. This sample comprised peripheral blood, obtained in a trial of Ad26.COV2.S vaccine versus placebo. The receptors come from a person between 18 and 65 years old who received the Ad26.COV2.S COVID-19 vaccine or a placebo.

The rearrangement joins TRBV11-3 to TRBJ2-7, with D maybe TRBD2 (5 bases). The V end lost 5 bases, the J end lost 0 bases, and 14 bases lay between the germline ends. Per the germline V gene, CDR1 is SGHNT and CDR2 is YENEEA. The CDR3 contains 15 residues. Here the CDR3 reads CASSELSGSSYEQYF. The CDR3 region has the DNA TGTGCCAGCAGCGAATTGAGTGGGAGCTCCTACGAGCAGTACTTC.

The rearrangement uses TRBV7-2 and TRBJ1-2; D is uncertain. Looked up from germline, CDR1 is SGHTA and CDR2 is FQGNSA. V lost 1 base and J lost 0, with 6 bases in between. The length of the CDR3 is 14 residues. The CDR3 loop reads CASSLEATNYGYTF. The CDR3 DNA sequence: TGTGCCAGCAGCTTAGAGGCAACTAACTATGGCTACACCTTC.

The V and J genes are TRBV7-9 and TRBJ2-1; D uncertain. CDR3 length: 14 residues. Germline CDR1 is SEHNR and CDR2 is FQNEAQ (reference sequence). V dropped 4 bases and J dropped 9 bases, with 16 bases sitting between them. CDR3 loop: CASSSPWFDFEQFF. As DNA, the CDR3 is TGTGCCAGCAGCTCCCCCTGGTTCGATTTTGAGCAGTTCTTC.